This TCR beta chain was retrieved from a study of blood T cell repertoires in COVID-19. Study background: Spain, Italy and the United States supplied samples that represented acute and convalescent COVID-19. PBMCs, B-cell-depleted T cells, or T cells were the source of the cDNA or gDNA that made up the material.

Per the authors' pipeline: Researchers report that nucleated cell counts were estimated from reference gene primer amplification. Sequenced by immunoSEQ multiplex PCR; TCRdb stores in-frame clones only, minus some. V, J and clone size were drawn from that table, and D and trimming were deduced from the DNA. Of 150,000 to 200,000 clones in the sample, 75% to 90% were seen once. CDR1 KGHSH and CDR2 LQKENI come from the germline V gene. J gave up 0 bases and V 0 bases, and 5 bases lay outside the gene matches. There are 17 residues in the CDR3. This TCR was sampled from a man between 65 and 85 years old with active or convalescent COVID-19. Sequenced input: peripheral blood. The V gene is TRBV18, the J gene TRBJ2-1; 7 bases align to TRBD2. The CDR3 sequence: CASSPPGRGSSYNEQFF. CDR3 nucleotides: TGTGCCAGCTCACCACCGGGGCGGGGGAGCTCCTACAATGAGCAGTTCTTC.